This passage covers 5 T cell receptor beta chains from one sample sequenced in a study of Siglec-9 on CD8 T cells in melanoma. Sequencing was performed with immunoSEQ multiplex PCR; in TCRdb, only in-frame clones are kept and a portion is missing. The sample consists of over 30,000 clones, more than 65% of them appearing once. Sequenced input: Siglec-9- CD8+ T cells sorted from blood. The receptors come from a human donor in good health.

V usage is TRBV29-1 and J usage is TRBJ2-7; a possible D gene is TRBD2 (5 bases). The CDR3 totals 13 residues. The germline V and J ends were trimmed by 1 base and 6 bases, with 13 bases remaining between them. CDR1 is SQVTM and CDR2 is ANQGSEA in the germline V gene. This chain's CDR3 is CSVEASDAGEQYF. CDR3 coding DNA: TGCAGCGTTGAAGCATCGGATGCGGGCGAGCAGTACTTC.

This rearrangement joins TRBV27 to TRBJ2-7; D perhaps matches TRBD2 (6 bases). Germline CDR1 is MNHEY and CDR2 is SMNVEV (reference sequence). Trimming took 6 bases from V and 5 from J, leaving 20 bases between them. This CDR3 is built from 15 residues. The CDR3 region has the DNA TGTGCCAGCAGCTTCGTGGAGGGAGTCCCTAACGAGCAGTACTTC. As protein: CASSFVEGVPNEQYF.

The chain is built from TRBV9 and TRBJ2-7; 8 bases align to TRBD2. The CDR3 is made up of 15 amino acids. V lost 0 bases to trimming and J lost 3 bases; unmatched junction nucleotides: 5. The germline V gene encodes CDR1 SGDLS and CDR2 YYNGEE. The CDR3 region is CASSVAGSGSYEQYF. DNA of the CDR3: TGTGCCAGCAGCGTAGCAGGGAGCGGGAGCTACGAGCAGTACTTC.

V gene TRBV6-6 combines with J gene TRBJ1-1; the D is unclear. Germline V gives CDR1 MNHNY, CDR2 SVGAGI (reference sequence). The CDR3 length is 14 residues. V gave up 0 bases and J gave up 7 bases, with 12 bases separating them. The CDR3 is CASSYSSQYVEAFF. The DNA of the CDR3 is TGTGCCAGCAGTTACTCAAGTCAATACGTTGAAGCTTTCTTT.

The chain couples TRBV2 to TRBJ2-1; no firm D call. CDR1 is SNHLY, CDR2 FYNNEI, per germline. V dropped 8 bases and J dropped 3 bases, with 5 bases sitting between them. The CDR3 is 11 residues long. CDR3: CASVIYNEQFF. CDR3 DNA sequence: TGTGCCAGCGTAATCTACAATGAGCAGTTCTTC.